Below, 26 T cell receptor beta chains from the same sample are listed, as sequenced in a study of cytomegalovirus exposure and HLA in healthy donors. PCR used 60 Vbeta primers and 13 Jbeta primers. The table came from immunoSEQ multiplex PCR; TCRdb's copy has only in-frame clones and leaves some out. The sample lists about 150,000 clones, just over 65% occurring once. The sequencing sample was made of PBMCs. These receptors all stem from a woman aged 60-70 years in good health and CMV-seronegative.

The V and J genes are TRBV6-6 and TRBJ1-2; D not resolved. The V end was cut by 2 bases, the J end by 8 bases, with 6 bases between. The CDR3 extends over 11 amino acids. From germline, CDR1 is MNHNY and CDR2 SVGAGI (reference sequence). The CDR3 region is CASSYGRGYTF. The DNA of the CDR3 is TGTGCCAGCAGTTACGGCAGGGGCTACACCTTC.

The chain is built from TRBV18 and TRBJ1-1; TRBD1 might be the D (6 bases). The CDR3 extends over 18 amino acids. In germline, CDR1 is KGHSH, CDR2 LQKENI. Trimming stripped 1 base from V and 3 bases from J, with 21 bases between. In DNA form, the CDR3 reads TGTGCCAGCTCACCACGACCGGGACACCTAGTCGGGGACACTGAAGCTTTCTTT. Protein product: CASSPRPGHLVGDTEAFF.

This chain links TRBV5-6 with TRBJ2-1, with 10 bases identical to TRBD2. The V segment lost 4 bases and the J segment 12 bases; nucleotides outside the gene matches: 13. Per germline, CDR1 SGHDT and CDR2 YYEEEE. CDR3 size: 15 residues. The CDR3 nucleotides read TGTGCCAGCAGCCCCCCCACGGGAGTAGCGGGGGGGCAGTTCTTC. This sequence encodes CASSPPTGVAGGQFF.

This clone appeared once. The rearrangement joins TRBV6-5 to TRBJ1-1; D is possibly TRBD1 (5 bases). The ends were cut back, 7 bases at V and 11 bases at J, with 20 bases in the middle. The V gene's germline CDR1 is MNHEY and CDR2 SVGAGI. The CDR3 is made up of 13 amino acids. In DNA form, the CDR3 reads TGTGCCAGCATTCCTTGGGGGAGGGAAAACGCTTTCTTT. This gives the protein CASIPWGRENAFF.

V and J are TRBV4-1 and TRBJ2-7, with 7 bases identical to TRBD1. J lost 0 bases, V lost 0 bases, and 8 bases had no gene match. The CDR3 runs to 17 residues. In germline, CDR1 is MGHRA, CDR2 YSYEKL. The CDR3: CASSQETGTEASYEQYF. CDR3 bases: TGCGCCAGCAGCCAAGAAACCGGGACAGAAGCCTCCTACGAGCAGTACTTC.

The V and J genes are TRBV6-1 and TRBJ2-1, with D possibly TRBD2 on 6 matching bases. Germline-derived CDR1 and CDR2 are MNHNS and SASEGT. The CDR3 covers 15 residues. The V gene lost 1 base and the J gene lost 7 bases, with 14 bases spanning the gap. This chain's CDR3 is CASSEGGTFRNEQFF. CDR3 coding DNA: TGTGCCAGCAGTGAAGGCGGGACTTTCCGAAATGAGCAGTTCTTC.

This clone has a handful of counts. This chain links TRBV6-5 with TRBJ1-2, with a tentative D call TRBD1 (6 bases). Trimming removed 0 bases from V and 7 bases from J, with 12 bases in between. This CDR3 contains 14 residues. From germline, CDR1 is MNHEY and CDR2 SVGAGI. The chain's CDR3 is CASSYSGGRVGYTF. CDR3 in DNA: TGTGCCAGCAGTTACTCAGGGGGTAGAGTTGGCTACACCTTC.

This sequence joins TRBV29-1 and TRBJ2-7, with D possibly matching TRBD2 (5 bases). The CDR3 contains 11 residues. Germline-derived CDR1 and CDR2 are SQVTM and ANQGSEA. V was trimmed by 2 bases and J by 3 bases, leaving 5 bases between them. The CDR3 sequence is CSVERDYEQYF. The CDR3 region has the DNA TGCAGCGTTGAACGGGACTACGAGCAGTACTTC.

The J gene is TRBJ1-2, the V gene TRBV7-2, with unresolved D. The CDR3 sequence is 16 residues long. Germline CDR1 and CDR2: SGHTA and FQGNSA. Trimming pared 0 bases from V and 0 bases from J, leaving 11 bases between. The chain's CDR3 is CASSLARAAANYGYTF. CDR3 bases: TGTGCCAGCAGCTTAGCGCGGGCGGCTGCTAACTATGGCTACACCTTC.

The V and J genes are TRBV18 and TRBJ2-6; 7 bases agree with TRBD1. Germline assignment: CDR1 KGHSH and CDR2 LQKENI. This CDR3 contains 16 residues. V was clipped by 3 bases and J by 5 bases; unmatched bases: 7. The DNA of the CDR3 is TGTGCCAGCTCACCCTCGACAGGGATCCGGGCCAACGTCCTGACTTTC. This translates into CASSPSTGIRANVLTF.

The chain has TRBV28 and TRBJ1-6; TRBD1 matches 8 bases. Germline CDR1 is MDHEN and CDR2 is SYDVKM. The CDR3 spans 14 residues. J gave up 6 bases and V 5 bases, and 3 bases lay outside the gene matches. The CDR3, as DNA: TGTGCCAGCAGTGAAACAGGGGGTAATTCACCCCTCCACTTT. Its translation: CASSETGGNSPLHF. Full variable domain (rest looked up from reference TRBV28 and TRBJ1-6): DVKVTQSSRYLVKRTGEKVFLECVQDMDHENMFWYRQDPGLGLRLIYFSYDVKMKEKGDIPEGYSVSREKKERFSLILESASTNQTSMYLCASSETGGNSPLHFGNGTRLTVT.

This clone was recorded a few times. The chain uses TRBV12-5 and TRBJ2-5; no clear D. Between the trimmed V and J ends, which lost 4 bases and 5 bases, there was a span of 17 bases. This CDR3 is 15 amino acids long. CDR1 and CDR2 from the germline V gene are LGHNT and FRNRAP. For the CDR3, the DNA is TGTGCTAGTGGTTACCAAACCCGAGGTCAGGAGACCCAGTACTTC. Translation gives CASGYQTRGQETQYF.

This chain's CDR3 is CASSDQTSYNEQFF. The CDR3 nucleotides read TGTGCCAGCAGCGATCAAACATCCTACAATGAGCAGTTCTTC. The chain has TRBV28 and TRBJ2-1; D not resolved. The CDR3 is 14 residues long. Looked up from germline, CDR1 is MDHEN and CDR2 is SYDVKM. V was trimmed by 6 bases and J by 1 base, leaving 10 bases between them.

The rearrangement joins TRBV10-1 to TRBJ1-3; maybe TRBD1 (5 bases). Trimming removed 6 bases from V and 4 bases from J, with 16 bases in between. In germline, CDR1 is WNHNN, CDR2 SYGVQD (reference sequence). This CDR3 contains 15 residues. CDR3 sequence: CASRSGREGGNTIYF. The CDR3 DNA sequence: TGCGCCAGCAGGTCGGGACGGGAGGGAGGAAACACCATATATTTT.

The chain employs TRBV7-9 and TRBJ2-4; the match to TRBD1 covers 7 bases. J gave up 2 bases and V 5 bases, and 3 bases lay outside the gene matches. CDR1 is SEHNR, CDR2 FQNEAQ, per germline (reference sequence). CDR3 size: 14 residues. Written as DNA, the CDR3 is TGTGCCAGCAGCACAGGGGCGTCCAAAAACATTCAGTACTTC. This encodes CASSTGASKNIQYF.

The chain links TRBV6-6 to TRBJ2-2; the match to TRBD1 covers 10 bases. V lost 8 bases, J lost 2 bases, and 8 bases stayed unmatched. There are 16 residues in the CDR3. Germline V lookup: CDR1 MNHNY, CDR2 SVGAGI (reference sequence). The CDR3 nucleotides are TGTGCCAGCTTCGACAGGGGGCTCACTAACACCGGGGAGCTGTTTTTT. This translates into CASFDRGLTNTGELFF.

The chain joins TRBV23-1 to TRBJ2-7; no clear D gene. TRBV23-1 is an ORF; its function is uncertain. Trimming cost V 0 bases and J 3 bases, with 12 bases left between them. CDR3 size: 15 residues. CDR3 DNA: TGCGCCAGCAGTCAATCGAGTAACGCGAACTACGAGCAGTACTTC. This translates into CASSQSSNANYEQYF.

The gene calls are TRBV5-4 and TRBJ1-3; the match to TRBD1 covers 7 bases. V was clipped by 3 bases and J by 4 bases; unmatched bases: 7. The CDR3 has 15 amino acids. Germline V gene sequence: CDR1 SGHNT, CDR2 YYREEE (reference sequence). CDR3 nucleotides: TGTGCCAGCAGCTCGGACAGGCCGTCGGGAAACACCATATATTTT. Translation gives CASSSDRPSGNTIYF. Looking up the rest from reference TRBV5-4 and TRBJ1-3 gives the full variable domain: ETGVTQSPTHLIKTRGQQVTLRCSSQSGHNTVSWYQQALGQGPQFIFQYYREEENGRGNFPPRFSGLQFPNYSSELNVNALELDDSALYLCASSSDRPSGNTIYFGEGSWLTVV.

V and J are TRBV5-6 and TRBJ2-7, with 7 bases lining up with TRBD2. This CDR3 has 14 residues. The germline V gene encodes CDR1 SGHDT and CDR2 YYEEEE. The junction had 7 bases not matched to a gene; V was cut back by 2 bases and J by 5 bases. The CDR3 DNA reads TGTGCCAGCAGCTTCCCAGGACTAGGGAACGAGCAGTACTTC. This sequence encodes CASSFPGLGNEQYF.

The J gene is TRBJ2-2, the V gene TRBV11-2; 11 bases line up with TRBD2. Germline assignment: CDR1 SGHAT and CDR2 FQNNGV. J was trimmed by 0 bases and V by 3 bases; bases with no gene match: 6. This CDR3 has 18 amino acids. This CDR3 is CASSFELAGASNTGELFF. As DNA, the CDR3 is TGTGCCAGCAGCTTCGAACTAGCGGGGGCATCGAACACCGGGGAGCTGTTTTTT.

This clone was seen only a few times. The chain has TRBV5-4 and TRBJ2-3; the D gene is possibly TRBD2 (5 bases). The CDR3 totals 16 residues. Looked up from germline, CDR1 is SGHNT and CDR2 is YYREEE (reference sequence). The ends were cut back, 4 bases at V and 3 bases at J, with 18 bases in the middle. CDR3 DNA: TGTGCCAGCAGCCTGGGCGGGCCGACGACAACAGATACGCAGTATTTT. Translated, it gives CASSLGGPTTTDTQYF.

The gene calls are TRBV6-4 and TRBJ2-1; 13 bases match TRBD2. V gave up 2 bases and J gave up 0 bases; unmatched junction bases: 13. In germline, CDR1 is MRHNA, CDR2 SNTAGT. This CDR3 is 21 amino acids long. CDR3 region: CASSDPTTGLAGPSSYNEQFF. CDR3 coding DNA: TGTGCCAGCAGTGACCCTACCACGGGACTAGCGGGACCGAGCTCCTACAATGAGCAGTTCTTC.

The chain uses TRBV29-1 and TRBJ1-1, with 7 nucleotides matching TRBD1. This CDR3 spans 13 amino acids. V shed 7 bases, J shed 4 bases, and the junction held 9 bases outside the gene matches. Germline CDR1 and CDR2: SQVTM and ANQGSEA. The CDR3 DNA sequence: TGCAGCGACGTCCTACAGGGGACCACTGAAGCTTTCTTT. Translation: CSDVLQGTTEAFF.

This clone was recorded a few times. The rearrangement joins TRBV9 to TRBJ2-1, with TRBD1 matching over 7 bases. V lost 3 bases and J lost 2; bases outside the gene matches: 2. The CDR3 contains 14 residues. Germline assignment: CDR1 SGDLS and CDR2 YYNGEE. The CDR3 nucleotides read TGTGCCAGCAGCGCCGGGACAGCCTACAATGAGCAGTTCTTC. This encodes CASSAGTAYNEQFF.

The V gene is TRBV7-8, the J gene TRBJ2-1, with TRBD1 as a possible D gene (5 bases). V lost 6 bases, J lost 3 bases, and 15 bases lay in between. The CDR3 extends over 15 amino acids. Germline loops: CDR1 SGHVS, CDR2 FQNEAQ. The CDR3 protein is CASRPILDSYNEQFF. For the CDR3, the DNA is TGTGCCAGCAGACCTATCCTTGACAGCTACAATGAGCAGTTCTTC.

Of note for this clone: The same CDR3 also results from other DNA sequences found in this sample. This chain joins TRBV29-1 and TRBJ2-5; D is unresolved. Germline V gene sequence: CDR1 SQVTM, CDR2 ANQGSEA. Trimming took off 6 bases at V and 1 base at J, with 9 bases between the two ends. CDR3 length: 12 amino acids. In DNA, the CDR3 is TGCAGCGTCTCGAGTCGCCAAGAGACCCAGTACTTC. This codes for CSVSSRQETQYF. The whole variable domain, remainder taken from reference TRBV29-1 and TRBJ2-5, is SAVISQKPSRDICQRGTSLTIQCQVDSQVTMMFWYRQQPGQSLTLIATANQGSEATYESGFVIDKFPISRPNLTFSTLTVSNMSPEDSSIYLCSVSSRQETQYFGPGTRLLVL.